The clone carrying this T cell receptor (beta chain) was observed a few times. Its matching antigen is unknown. V lost 4 bases to trimming and J lost 1 base; unmatched junction nucleotides: 4. The germline gives CDR1 MNHEY, CDR2 SVGEGT. The CDR3 is 15 residues long. The data were taken from a study of T cell responses to AZD1222 COVID-19 vaccine. Some clones are missing from TCRdb's copy, which holds only in-frame ones; the method was immunoSEQ multiplex PCR. The sample lists 120,000 or so clones, 70% to 90% occurring once. Study conclusions and caveats: White British people made up most donors, females outnumbered males, and clonal diversity was possibly underestimated.

The chain combines TRBV6-2 or TRBV6-3 with TRBJ2-7; 10 bases are shared with TRBD1. The sample here was peripheral blood, taken on day 0 of AZD1222 vaccination. The receptor was isolated from an adult in good health. The CDR3 reads CASSSPGQGSYEQYF. The DNA of the CDR3 is TGTGCCAGCAGTTCCCCGGGACAGGGGTCCTACGAGCAGTACTTC.